This TCR beta chain is from a study of blood T cell repertoires in COVID-19. This CDR3 spans 13 amino acids. The germline V gene has CDR1 WNHNN and CDR2 SYGVQD (reference sequence). V dropped 6 bases and J dropped 2 bases, with 10 bases sitting between them. The assay was immunoSEQ multiplex PCR, and TCRdb's table has in-frame clones only and misses some. The table records about 99,000 clones, 70% to 90% of them present only once. Material for sequencing was peripheral blood. The source is a woman aged 55-75 years with acute or convalescent COVID-19. The genes are TRBV10-1 and TRBJ1-1; unclear D gene. Written as DNA, the CDR3 is TGCGCCAGCAGCAGACACCTAAACACTGAAGCTTTCTTT. It yields the protein CASSRHLNTEAFF.